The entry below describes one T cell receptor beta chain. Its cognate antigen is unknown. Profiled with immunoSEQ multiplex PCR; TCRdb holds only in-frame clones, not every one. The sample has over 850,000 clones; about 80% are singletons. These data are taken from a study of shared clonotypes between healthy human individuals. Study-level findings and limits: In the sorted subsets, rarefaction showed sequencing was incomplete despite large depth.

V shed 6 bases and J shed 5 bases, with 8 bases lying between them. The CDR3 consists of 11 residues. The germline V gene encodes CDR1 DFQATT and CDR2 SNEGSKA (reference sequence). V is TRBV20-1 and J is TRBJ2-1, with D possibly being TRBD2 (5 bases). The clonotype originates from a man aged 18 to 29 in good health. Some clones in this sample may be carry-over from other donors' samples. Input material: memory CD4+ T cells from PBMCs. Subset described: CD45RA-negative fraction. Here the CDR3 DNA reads TGCAGTGCCGCGACTAACAATGAGCAGTTCTTC. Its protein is CSAATNNEQFF.